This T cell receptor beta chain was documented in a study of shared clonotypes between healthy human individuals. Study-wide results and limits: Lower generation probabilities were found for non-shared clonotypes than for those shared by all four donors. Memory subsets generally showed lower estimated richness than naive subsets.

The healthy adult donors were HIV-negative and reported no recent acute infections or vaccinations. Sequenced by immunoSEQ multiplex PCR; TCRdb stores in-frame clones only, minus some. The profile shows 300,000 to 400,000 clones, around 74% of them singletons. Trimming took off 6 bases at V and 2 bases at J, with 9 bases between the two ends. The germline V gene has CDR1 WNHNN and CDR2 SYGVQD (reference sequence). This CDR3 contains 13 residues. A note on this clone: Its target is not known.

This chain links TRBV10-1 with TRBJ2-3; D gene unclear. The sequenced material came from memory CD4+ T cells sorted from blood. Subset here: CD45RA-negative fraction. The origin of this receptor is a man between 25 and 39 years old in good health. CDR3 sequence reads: CASSVVPTDTQYF. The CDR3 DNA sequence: TGCGCCAGCAGCGTGGTTCCCACAGATACGCAGTATTTT.